The T cell receptor (beta chain) described here comes from a study of cytomegalovirus exposure and HLA in healthy donors. Study results and limitations: Common viral pathogens seemed, in a later analysis, to connect with several of the most significant clusters.

With regard to this clone: No antigen is known for it.

Both 60 Vbeta primers and 13 Jbeta primers went into the PCR. Produced via immunoSEQ multiplex PCR; TCRdb's table is partial and in-frame only. This sample carries approximately 79,000 clones, 60% to 80% of them seen once, and the ten largest clones take about 2.1%. This clonotype was obtained from a boy younger than 18 in good health and CMV-seronegative. The sample taken for sequencing was PBMCs.

CDR3 coding DNA: TGTGCCAGCAGTCGACAGGGACCTAACTATGGCTACACCTTC. As protein: CASSRQGPNYGYTF. The chain couples TRBV5-4 to TRBJ1-2; 7 nucleotides match TRBD1. With V trimmed by 5 bases and J by 0 bases, 4 bases remained unmatched. Germline CDR1 reads SGHNT; CDR2 reads YYREEE (reference sequence). The CDR3 has 14 amino acids.